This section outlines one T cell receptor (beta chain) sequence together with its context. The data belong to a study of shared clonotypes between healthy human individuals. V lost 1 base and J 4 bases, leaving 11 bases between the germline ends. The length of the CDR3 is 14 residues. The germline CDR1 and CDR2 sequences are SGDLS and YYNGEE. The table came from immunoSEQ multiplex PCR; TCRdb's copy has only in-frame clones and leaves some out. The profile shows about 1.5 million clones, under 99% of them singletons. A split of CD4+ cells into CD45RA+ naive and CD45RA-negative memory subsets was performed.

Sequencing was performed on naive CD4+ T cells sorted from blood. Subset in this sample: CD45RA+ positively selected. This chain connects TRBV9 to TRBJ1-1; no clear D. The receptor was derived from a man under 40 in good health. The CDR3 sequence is CASSVKPAGTEAFF. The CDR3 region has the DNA TGTGCCAGCAGCGTAAAACCCGCAGGCACTGAAGCTTTCTTT.